Sequencing of this TCR beta chain was carried out in a study of cytomegalovirus exposure and HLA in healthy donors. From germline, CDR1 is MNHEY and CDR2 SMNVEV (reference sequence). The CDR3 spans 15 residues. J lost 2 bases, V lost 6 bases, and 7 bases had no gene match. Amplification used 60 Vbeta primers and 13 Jbeta primers. Some clones are missing from TCRdb's copy, which holds only in-frame ones; the method was immunoSEQ multiplex PCR. The sample contains about 40,000 clones, roughly three quarters of which appear only once. This clone was found a few times. The receptor was derived from a middle-aged man in good health and CMV-seronegative. Source material: PBMCs. The gene calls are TRBV27 and TRBJ2-1, with 7 nucleotides matching TRBD2. The DNA of the CDR3 is TGTGCCAGCAGCCCCACGAGCGGGGCCTACAATGAGCAGTTCTTC. Its translation is CASSPTSGAYNEQFF.